One sample yielded the 3 T cell receptor beta chains listed below, sequenced in a study of identical twins. TCRdb reprocessed the 5' RACE reads via MiXCR and lists one record per CDR3 protein. The table has hundreds of thousands of distinct CDR3 sequences, 9% to 15% seen once. The same sample was also studied in work on yellow fever vaccine responses in identical twins.

Sequenced input: PBMCs. The receptors here all came from a woman under 30 in good health.

CDR3 in amino acids: CASSFKKTHVLIYNEQFF. The CDR3 coding sequence is TGTGCCAGCAGCTTTAAAAAGACACACGTCTTAATCTACAATGAGCAGTTCTTC. The genes are TRBV11-2 and TRBJ2-1; D unclear. The germline V and J ends were trimmed by 3 bases and 3 bases, with 21 bases remaining between them. This CDR3 is 18 amino acids long. Germline values: CDR1 SGHAT, CDR2 FQNNGV. Full variable domain (outside the CDR3, taken from reference TRBV11-2 and TRBJ2-1): EAGVAQSPRYKIIEKRQSVAFWCNPISGHATLYWYQQILGQGPKLLIQFQNNGVVDDSQLPKDRFSAERLKGVDSTLKIQPAKLEDSAVYLCASSFKKTHVLIYNEQFFGPGTRLTVL.

This clonotype was counted only a few times. This rearrangement joins TRBV7-9 to TRBJ2-3, with a weak D call TRBD1 (5 bases). V was trimmed by 2 bases and J by 1 base, leaving 13 bases between them. This CDR3 region has 16 residues. CDR1 and CDR2 from the germline V gene are SEHNR and FQNEAQ (reference sequence). The CDR3 nucleotides read TGTGCCAGCAGCTTAAAGGACACAGCGCGCACAGATACGCAGTATTTT. Encoded protein: CASSLKDTARTDTQYF.

This clonotype was counted only a few times. The gene calls are TRBV12-3 or TRBV12-4 and TRBJ2-1; no firm D call. The germline V and J ends were trimmed by 5 bases and 10 bases, with 15 bases remaining between them. The CDR3 has 13 amino acids. The chain's CDR3 is CASSPPGAREQFF. The CDR3 DNA sequence: TGTGCCAGCAGTCCGCCTGGTGCTCGGGAGCAGTTCTTC.